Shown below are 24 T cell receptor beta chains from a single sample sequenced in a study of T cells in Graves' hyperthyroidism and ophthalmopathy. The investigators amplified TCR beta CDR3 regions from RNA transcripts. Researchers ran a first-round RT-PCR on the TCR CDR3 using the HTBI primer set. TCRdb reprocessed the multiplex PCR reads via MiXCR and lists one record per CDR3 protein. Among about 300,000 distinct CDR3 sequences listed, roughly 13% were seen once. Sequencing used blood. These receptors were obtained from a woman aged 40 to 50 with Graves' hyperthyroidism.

The CDR3 sequence: CATSSVSGLTEAFF. The DNA for the CDR3 is TGTGCCACCAGCAGTGTATCGGGGCTCACTGAAGCTTTCTTT. This chain uses TRBV15 with TRBJ1-1; D is possibly TRBD1 (5 bases). The CDR3 loop spans 14 amino acids. The germline V and J ends were trimmed by 3 bases and 4 bases, with 12 bases remaining between them. In germline, CDR1 is LNHNV, CDR2 YYDKDF (reference sequence). The complete variable domain, with remaining parts taken from reference TRBV15 and TRBJ1-1, reads DAMVIQNPRYQVTQFGKPVTLSCSQTLNHNVMYWYQQKSSQAPKLLFHYYDKDFNNEADTPDNFQSRRPNTSFCFLDIRSPGLGDTAMYLCATSSVSGLTEAFFGQGTRLTVV.

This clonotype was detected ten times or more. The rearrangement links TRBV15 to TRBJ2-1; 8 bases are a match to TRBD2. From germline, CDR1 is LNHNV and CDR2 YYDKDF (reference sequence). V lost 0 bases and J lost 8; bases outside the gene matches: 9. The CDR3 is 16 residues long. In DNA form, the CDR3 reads TGTGCCACCAGCAGAGAAAGTGCAGCGGGAGAGTATGAGCAGTTCTTC. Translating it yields CATSRESAAGEYEQFF.

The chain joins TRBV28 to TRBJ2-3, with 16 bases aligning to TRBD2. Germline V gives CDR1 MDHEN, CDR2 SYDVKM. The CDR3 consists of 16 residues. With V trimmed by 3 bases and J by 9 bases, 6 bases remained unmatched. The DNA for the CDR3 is TGTGCCAGCAGTTTTGGGGGGACTAGCGGGAGGGGAACGCAGTATTTT. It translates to CASSFGGTSGRGTQYF.

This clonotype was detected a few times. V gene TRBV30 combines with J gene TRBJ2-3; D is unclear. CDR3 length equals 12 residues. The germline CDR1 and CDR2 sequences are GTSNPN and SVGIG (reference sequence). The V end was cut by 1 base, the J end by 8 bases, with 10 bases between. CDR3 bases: TGTGCCTGGAGTGGGCCGGAATTTACGCAGTATTTT. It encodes CAWSGPEFTQYF.

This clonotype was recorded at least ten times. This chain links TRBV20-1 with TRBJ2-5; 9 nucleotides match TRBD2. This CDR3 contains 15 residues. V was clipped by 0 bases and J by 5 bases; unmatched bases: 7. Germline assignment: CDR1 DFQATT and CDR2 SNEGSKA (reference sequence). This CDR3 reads CSARDPSGNGETQYF. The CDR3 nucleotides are TGCAGTGCTAGAGACCCTAGCGGGAACGGGGAGACCCAGTACTTC.

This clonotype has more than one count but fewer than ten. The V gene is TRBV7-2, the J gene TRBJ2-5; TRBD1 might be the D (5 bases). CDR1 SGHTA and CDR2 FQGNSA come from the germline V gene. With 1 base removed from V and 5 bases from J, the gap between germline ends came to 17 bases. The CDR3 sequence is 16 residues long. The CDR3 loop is CASSLVYRQLSETQYF. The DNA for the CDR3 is TGTGCCAGCAGCTTAGTCTACAGGCAGTTGTCTGAGACCCAGTACTTC.

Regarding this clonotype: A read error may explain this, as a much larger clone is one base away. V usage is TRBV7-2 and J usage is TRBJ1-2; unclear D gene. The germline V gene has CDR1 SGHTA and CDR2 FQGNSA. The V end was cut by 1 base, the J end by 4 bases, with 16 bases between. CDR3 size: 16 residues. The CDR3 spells CTSSLGRVRASYGYTF. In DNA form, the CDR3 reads TGTACCAGCAGCTTAGGGAGGGTGCGGGCCTCCTATGGCTACACCTTC.

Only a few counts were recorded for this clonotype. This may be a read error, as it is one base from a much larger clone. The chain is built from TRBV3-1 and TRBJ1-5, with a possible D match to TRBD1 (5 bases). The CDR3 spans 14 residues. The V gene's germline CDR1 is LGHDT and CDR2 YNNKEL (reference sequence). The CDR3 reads CASNQDGGNQPQHF. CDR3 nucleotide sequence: TGTGCCAGCAACCAAGATGGGGGGAATCAGCCCCAGCATTTT.

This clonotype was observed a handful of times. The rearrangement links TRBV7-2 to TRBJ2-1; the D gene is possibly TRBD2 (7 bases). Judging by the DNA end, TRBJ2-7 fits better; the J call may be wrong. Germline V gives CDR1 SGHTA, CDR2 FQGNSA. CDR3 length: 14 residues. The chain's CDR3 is CASSSPGGYNEQYF. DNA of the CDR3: TGTGCCAGCAGCTCCCCGGGGGGCTATAATGAGCAGTACTTC.

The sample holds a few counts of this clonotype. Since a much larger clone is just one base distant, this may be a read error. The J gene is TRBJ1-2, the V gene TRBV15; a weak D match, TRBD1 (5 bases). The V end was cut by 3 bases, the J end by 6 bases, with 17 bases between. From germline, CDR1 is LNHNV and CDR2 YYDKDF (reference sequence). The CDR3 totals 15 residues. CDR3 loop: CATSRGGAGIHGYTF. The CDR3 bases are TGTGCCACCAGCAGGGGAGGAGCAGGGATCCATGGCTACACCTTC. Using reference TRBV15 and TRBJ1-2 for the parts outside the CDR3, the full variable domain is DAMVIQNPRYQVTQFGKPVTLSCSQTLNHNVMYWYQQKSSQAPKLLFHYYDKDFNNEADTPDNFQSRRPNTSFCFLDIRSPGLGDTAMYLCATSRGGAGIHGYTFGSGTRLTVV.

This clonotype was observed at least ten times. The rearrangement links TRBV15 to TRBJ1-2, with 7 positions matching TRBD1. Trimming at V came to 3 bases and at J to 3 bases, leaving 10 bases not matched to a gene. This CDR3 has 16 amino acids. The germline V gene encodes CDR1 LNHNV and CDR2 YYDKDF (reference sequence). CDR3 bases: TGTGCCACCAGCAGGCGGGACAGCCCCCCACACTATGGCTACACCTTC. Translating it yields CATSRRDSPPHYGYTF.

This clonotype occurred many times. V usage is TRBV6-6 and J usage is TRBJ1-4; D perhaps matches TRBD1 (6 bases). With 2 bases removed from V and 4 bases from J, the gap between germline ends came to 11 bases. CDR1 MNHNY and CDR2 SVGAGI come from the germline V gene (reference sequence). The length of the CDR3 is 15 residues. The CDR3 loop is CASSYDTGINEKLFF. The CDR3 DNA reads TGTGCCAGCAGTTACGATACAGGGATTAATGAAAAACTGTTTTTT.

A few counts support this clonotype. The CDR3 nucleotides read TGTGCCACCAGCAGAGATCAGGGGAATCAGCCCCAGCATTTT. Translated: CATSRDQGNQPQHF. This chain connects TRBV15 to TRBJ1-5, with D possibly being TRBD1 (6 bases). Germline CDR1 and CDR2: LNHNV and YYDKDF (reference sequence). The V end was cut by 0 bases, the J end by 4 bases, with 7 bases between. The CDR3 has 14 residues.

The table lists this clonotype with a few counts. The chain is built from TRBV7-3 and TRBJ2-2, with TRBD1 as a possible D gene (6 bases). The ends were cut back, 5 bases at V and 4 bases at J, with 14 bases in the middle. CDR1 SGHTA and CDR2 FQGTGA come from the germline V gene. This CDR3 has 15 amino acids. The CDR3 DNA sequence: TGTGCCAGCAGCAAACGACAGGTCCCCACCGGGGAGCTGTTTTTT. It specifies CASSKRQVPTGELFF.

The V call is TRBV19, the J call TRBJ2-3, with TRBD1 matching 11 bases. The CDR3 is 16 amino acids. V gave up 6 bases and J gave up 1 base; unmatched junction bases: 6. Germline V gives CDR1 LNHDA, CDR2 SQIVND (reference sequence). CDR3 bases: TGTGCCAGTAGCCCCTCGGGACAGGGGGGCACAGATACGCAGTATTTT. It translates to CASSPSGQGGTDTQYF.

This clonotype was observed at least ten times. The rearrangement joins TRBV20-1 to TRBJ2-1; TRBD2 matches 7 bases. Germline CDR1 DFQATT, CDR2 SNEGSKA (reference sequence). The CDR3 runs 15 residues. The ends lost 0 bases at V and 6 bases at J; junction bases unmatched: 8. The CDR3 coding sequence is TGCAGTGCTAGAGATGCGGGAGTTCCTGCCAATGAGCAGTTCTTC. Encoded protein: CSARDAGVPANEQFF.

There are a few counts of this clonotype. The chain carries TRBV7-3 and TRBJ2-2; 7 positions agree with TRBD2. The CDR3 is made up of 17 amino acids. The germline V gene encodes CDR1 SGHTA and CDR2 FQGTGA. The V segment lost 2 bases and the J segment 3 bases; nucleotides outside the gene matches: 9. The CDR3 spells CASSLQRDNKDTGELFF. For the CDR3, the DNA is TGTGCCAGCAGCTTACAGCGGGATAACAAAGACACCGGGGAGCTGTTTTTT.

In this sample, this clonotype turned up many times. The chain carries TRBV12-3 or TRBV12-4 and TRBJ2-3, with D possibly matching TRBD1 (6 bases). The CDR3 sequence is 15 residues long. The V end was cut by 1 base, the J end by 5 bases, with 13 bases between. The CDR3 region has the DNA TGTGCCAGCAGTTTAGGGGTGGGGGCAGTAGATACGCAGTATTTT. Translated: CASSLGVGAVDTQYF.

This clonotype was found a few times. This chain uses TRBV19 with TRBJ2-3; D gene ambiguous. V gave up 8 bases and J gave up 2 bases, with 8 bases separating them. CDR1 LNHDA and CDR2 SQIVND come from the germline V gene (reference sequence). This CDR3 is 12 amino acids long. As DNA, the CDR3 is TGTGCCAGTGGTCCGATCACAGATACGCAGTATTTT. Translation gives CASGPITDTQYF.

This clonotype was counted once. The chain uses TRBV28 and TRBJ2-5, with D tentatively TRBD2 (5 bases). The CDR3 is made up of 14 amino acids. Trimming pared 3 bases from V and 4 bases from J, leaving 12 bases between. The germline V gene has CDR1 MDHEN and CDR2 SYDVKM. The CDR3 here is CASSFMRTGETQYF. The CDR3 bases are TGTGCCAGCAGTTTTATGAGGACTGGAGAGACCCAGTACTTC. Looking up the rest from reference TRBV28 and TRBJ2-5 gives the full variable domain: DVKVTQSSRYLVKRTGEKVFLECVQDMDHENMFWYRQDPGLGLRLIYFSYDVKMKEKGDIPEGYSVSREKKERFSLILESASTNQTSMYLCASSFMRTGETQYFGPGTRLLVL.

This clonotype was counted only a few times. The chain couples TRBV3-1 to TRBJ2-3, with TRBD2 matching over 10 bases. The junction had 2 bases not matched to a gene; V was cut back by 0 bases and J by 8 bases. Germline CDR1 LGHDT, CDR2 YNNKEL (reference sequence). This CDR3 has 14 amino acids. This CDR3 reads CASSQEVAGGTQYF. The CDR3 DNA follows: TGTGCCAGCAGCCAAGAAGTAGCGGGAGGTACGCAGTATTTT.

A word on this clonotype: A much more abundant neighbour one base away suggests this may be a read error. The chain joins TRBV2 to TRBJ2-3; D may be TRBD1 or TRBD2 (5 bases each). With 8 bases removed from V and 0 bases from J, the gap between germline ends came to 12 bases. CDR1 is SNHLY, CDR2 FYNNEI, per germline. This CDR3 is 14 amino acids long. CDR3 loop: CASSGTFSTDTQYF. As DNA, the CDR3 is TGTGCCAGCTCCGGGACCTTTAGCACAGATACGCAGTATTTT.

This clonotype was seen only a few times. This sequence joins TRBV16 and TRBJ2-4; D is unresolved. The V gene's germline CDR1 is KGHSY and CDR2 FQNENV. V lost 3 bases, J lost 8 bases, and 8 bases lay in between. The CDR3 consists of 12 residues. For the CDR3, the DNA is TGTGCCAGCAGCCAGGGTGGGGACATTCAGTACTTC. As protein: CASSQGGDIQYF.

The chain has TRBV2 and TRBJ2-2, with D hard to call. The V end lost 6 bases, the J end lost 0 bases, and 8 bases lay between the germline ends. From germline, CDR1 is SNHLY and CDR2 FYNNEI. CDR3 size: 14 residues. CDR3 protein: CASSTDSNTGELFF. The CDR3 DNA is TGTGCCAGCAGCACCGACTCGAACACCGGGGAGCTGTTTTTT.